Listed below are T cell receptor beta chains from one sample, sequenced in a study of blood T cells in healthy people across ages. MiXCR, applied by TCRdb to the 5' RACE reads, yields one record per CDR3 protein. This sample has some 1.4 million distinct CDR3 sequences, with 35% to 45% found just once. Sample: blood. The receptors derive from a woman between 18 and 29 years old in good health. Both conserved end residues are part of each CDR3. D genes are given only for firm matches. Where a row states a size, it is once, few, many or the class of an expanded clone; other rows omit it.

>TRBV11-2|NA|NA|TRBJ1-3
TGTGCCAGCAGCCCCCGCGGAGCCACCACAACCTCTGGAAACACCATATATTTT
CASSPRGATTTSGNTIYF
>TRBV27|TRBD1|few|TRBJ2-2
TGTGCCAGCAGTTTACCGACAGGGTTGAACACCGGGGAGCTGTTTTTT
CASSLPTGLNTGELFF
>TRBV10-3|TRBD2|few|TRBJ2-3
TGTGCCATCAGTGGTACAAAGGGGAGAGCGGGAGAGGTCGTGGATACGCAGTATTTT
CAISGTKGRAGEVVDTQYF
>TRBV12-5|TRBD1|NA|TRBJ1-3
TGTGCTAGTGGGCAGACAGGGCCCAGCTCTGGAAACACCATATATTTT
CASGQTGPSSGNTIYF
>TRBV6-5|TRBD1|few|TRBJ1-1
TGTGCCAGCAGGACAGGGGGTTACCCGGGGGCTGAAGCTTTCTTT
CASRTGGYPGAEAFF
>TRBV12-3/TRBV12-4|NA|once|TRBJ1-5
TGTGCCAGCAGTTTCCGGGCCGACTCGCGGACTCAGCCCCAGCATTTT
CASSFRADSRTQPQHF
>TRBV18|NA|few|TRBJ2-7
TGTGCCAGCTCTCGAGGCGCGGGGACCTACGAGCAGTACTTC
CASSRGAGTYEQYF
>TRBV12-3/TRBV12-4|TRBD2|NA|TRBJ2-7
TGTGCCAGCAGTTCCCCGACCGGGACTAGCGGGCACCCAGGAAATTCCTACGAGCAGTACTTC
CASSSPTGTSGHPGNSYEQYF
>TRBV5-8|TRBD1|NA|TRBJ1-5
TGTGCCAGCAGCAGTGACAGGGGGCATCAGCCCCAGCATTTT
CASSSDRGHQPQHF
>TRBV5-1|NA|NA|TRBJ1-4
TGCGCCAGCAGTGAGGGGGGCGCTAATGAAAAACTGTTTTTT
CASSEGGANEKLFF
>TRBV12-3/TRBV12-4|TRBD2|NA|TRBJ2-7
TGTGCTAGCAGTTTAGACAGCGGGGGGGCCTACGAGCAGTACTTC
CASSLDSGGAYEQYF
>TRBV6-6|TRBD1|NA|TRBJ2-7
TGTGCCAGCAGTTACCCGGGACAGCAAAGCTACGAGCAGTACTTC
CASSYPGQQSYEQYF
>TRBV2|NA|NA|TRBJ2-3
TGTGCCAGCGGTGCCGGGACATCCCGCACAGATACGCAGTATTTT
CASGAGTSRTDTQYF
>TRBV4-1|NA|few|TRBJ2-7
TGCGCCAGCAGCCAACTGCAGGGTCTCGGGTACGAGCAGTACTTC
CASSQLQGLGYEQYF
>TRBV2|NA|NA|TRBJ1-2
TGTGCCAGCAAAGTTAGGTCTAACTATGGCTACACCTTC
CASKVRSNYGYTF
>TRBV27|NA|many|TRBJ2-3
TGTGCCAGCAGTCCCCGGCCGCTCACAGATACGCAGTATTTT
CASSPRPLTDTQYF
>TRBV12-3/TRBV12-4|NA|few|TRBJ2-5
TGTGCCAGCAGTTTCTCCCCCGAGACCCAGTACTTC
CASSFSPETQYF
>TRBV6-1|TRBD2|NA|TRBJ2-5
TGTGCCAGCAGTGATCGGTGGCGGGGGGGAGAAGAGACCCAGTACTTC
CASSDRWRGGEETQYF
>TRBV24-1|TRBD1|NA|TRBJ2-3
TGTGCCACCAGGAACAGGGGAGATACGCAGTATTTT
CATRNRGDTQYF
>TRBV20-1|TRBD2|NA|TRBJ2-1
TGCAGTGCTCAGACTAGCGGGGGCCTTAACTCCTACAATGAGCAGTTCTTC
CSAQTSGGLNSYNEQFF
>TRBV18|TRBD1|NA|TRBJ2-2
TGTGCCAGCTCACCCCTAGAGACAGGGTACACCGGGGAGCTGTTTTTT
CASSPLETGYTGELFF
>TRBV29-1|TRBD1|NA|TRBJ2-5
TGCAGCGCCCAAAGACAGGGAAATGAGCAGTACTTC
CSAQRQGNEQYF
>TRBV29-1|NA|few|TRBJ2-1
TGCAGCGTTGTACAGAAGGGACTGGAGCAGTTCTTC
CSVVQKGLEQFF
>TRBV11-3|TRBD2|NA|TRBJ2-3
TGTGCCAGCAGCAAACTAGCGGGGGTCCCAGATACGCAGTATTTT
CASSKLAGVPDTQYF
>TRBV5-1|NA|few|TRBJ2-3
TGCGCCAGCAGCTTGTCCGGGACGCACACAGATACGCAGTATTTT
CASSLSGTHTDTQYF
>TRBV27|TRBD1|NA|TRBJ1-2
TGTGCCAGCAGTATCGCCGGGACAGGGGGTAAAATCTATGGCTACACCTTC
CASSIAGTGGKIYGYTF
>TRBV25-1|TRBD1|NA|TRBJ2-3
TGTGCCAGCAGCCTTAACACAGGGGACACGCAGTATTTT
CASSLNTGDTQYF
>TRBV9|TRBD2|NA|TRBJ2-3
TGTGCCAGCAGCGTAGGAGGCGGGGGACTCACAGATACGCAGTATTTT
CASSVGGGGLTDTQYF
>TRBV20-1|TRBD1|NA|TRBJ1-2
TGCAGTGCTAGAGATTCGGACAGGGTCAACTATGGCTACACCTTC
CSARDSDRVNYGYTF
>TRBV29-1|NA|few|TRBJ2-7
TGCAGCGTGGGGGGCGGAGGGTACGAGCAGTACTTC
CSVGGGGYEQYF
>TRBV5-1|TRBD2|many|TRBJ2-3
TGCGCCAGCAGCCCTACTAGCGGGGGGTTCGATACGCAGTATTTT
CASSPTSGGFDTQYF
>TRBV20-1|NA|NA|TRBJ1-2
TGCAGTGCTACCCCTTCTACCGGGACCCCCTATGGCCACACCTTC
CSATPSTGTPYGHTF
>TRBV27|NA|NA|TRBJ1-5
TGTGCCAGCAGTCTCGTTACAGGGAATAGCAATCAGCCCCAGCATTTT
CASSLVTGNSNQPQHF
>TRBV9|TRBD2|NA|TRBJ2-3
TGTGCCAGCAGCGTAGCTAGCGGGAGGGCAGATACGCAGTATTTT
CASSVASGRADTQYF
>TRBV6-6|NA|NA|TRBJ2-3
TGTGCCAGCAAAAGAGAAGGGAGCGTAGATACGCAGTATTTT
CASKREGSVDTQYF
>TRBV5-1|NA|NA|TRBJ2-7
TGCGCCAGCAGCACACAGGGTAACAACTACAATGAGCAGTACTTC
CASSTQGNNYNEQYF
>TRBV20-1|NA|NA|TRBJ2-7
TGCAGTGCTAGAAATCCACAGGGAGGCTACGAGCAGTACTTC
CSARNPQGGYEQYF
>TRBV28|NA|once|TRBJ1-2
TGTGCCACGGGGTCCAACTATGGCTACACCTTC
CATGSNYGYTF
>TRBV7-9|NA|NA|TRBJ1-2
TGTGCCAGCAGCGGATTCGCGGAGGGTGGCTACACCTTC
CASSGFAEGGYTF
>TRBV27|NA|NA|TRBJ2-2
TGTGCCAGCAATCTAGCGTTCAACACCGGGGAGCTGTTTTTT
CASNLAFNTGELFF
>TRBV7-2|TRBD2|many|TRBJ2-1
TGTGCCAGCAGACGGACTAGCGGGGGGCCGGAGCAGTTCTTC
CASRRTSGGPEQFF
>TRBV3-1|NA|few|TRBJ2-1
TGTGCCAGCAGCCATCTACAGGGAGAGCAGTTCTTC
CASSHLQGEQFF
>TRBV7-9|TRBD1|NA|TRBJ1-4
TGTGCCAGCAGCTTAGCTCCCGGGGACAGCGGAGAAAAACTGTTTTTT
CASSLAPGDSGEKLFF
>TRBV6-1|NA|many|TRBJ2-4
TGTGCCAGCAGTGAAAATTCAGCAGACAAAAACATTCAGTACTTC
CASSENSADKNIQYF
>TRBV9|TRBD2|few|TRBJ2-2
TGTGCCAGCAGCTTGGGACTAGCGGGAGGGCTGGCCGGGGAGCTGTTTTTT
CASSLGLAGGLAGELFF
>TRBV6-1|NA|few|TRBJ1-2
TGTGCCAGCAGTGAAGTGCTAGAAGGCTACACCTTC
CASSEVLEGYTF
>TRBV7-9|NA|few|TRBJ1-2
TGTGCCAGCAGCTTAGTCGTACCGCCGAGGGGTGGCTACACCTTC
CASSLVVPPRGGYTF
>TRBV7-9|TRBD1|few|TRBJ2-1
TGTGCCAGCAGCTCCGCCTTTGGGGACAGACCATACAATGAGCAGTTCTTC
CASSSAFGDRPYNEQFF
>TRBV6-5|NA|once|TRBJ1-2
TGTGCCAGCAGTTACTCGAATATAGGTGTGAGTGGTTACACCTTC
CASSYSNIGVSGYTF
>TRBV12-3/TRBV12-4|NA|few|TRBJ2-6
TGTGCCAGCATCCCCAGTGGGTCCGGGGCCAACGTCCTGACTTTC
CASIPSGSGANVLTF
>TRBV28|NA|NA|TRBJ1-2
TGTGCCAGCAGTTCTGGAGGGCAGGGAATTTATGGCTACACCTTC
CASSSGGQGIYGYTF
>TRBV29-1|NA|many|TRBJ1-2
TGCAGCGTTGAAGTGAGGGCAGGGGTGAATGGCTACACCTTC
CSVEVRAGVNGYTF
>TRBV2|TRBD2|few|TRBJ2-7
TGTGCCAGCAGCGCTACTAGCGCGAGCTCCTACGAGCAGTACTTC
CASSATSASSYEQYF